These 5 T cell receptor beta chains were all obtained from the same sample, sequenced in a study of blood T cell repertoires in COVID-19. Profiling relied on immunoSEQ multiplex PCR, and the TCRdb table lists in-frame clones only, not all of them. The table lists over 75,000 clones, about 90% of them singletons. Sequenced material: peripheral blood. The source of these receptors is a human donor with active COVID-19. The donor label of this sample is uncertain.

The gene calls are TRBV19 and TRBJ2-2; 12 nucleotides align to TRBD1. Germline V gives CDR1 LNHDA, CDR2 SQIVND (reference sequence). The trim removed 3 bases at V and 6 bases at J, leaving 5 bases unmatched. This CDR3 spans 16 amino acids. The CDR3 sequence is CASSIPGQGAAGELFF. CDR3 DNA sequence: TGTGCCAGTAGTATCCCGGGACAGGGGGCCGCCGGGGAGCTGTTTTTT.

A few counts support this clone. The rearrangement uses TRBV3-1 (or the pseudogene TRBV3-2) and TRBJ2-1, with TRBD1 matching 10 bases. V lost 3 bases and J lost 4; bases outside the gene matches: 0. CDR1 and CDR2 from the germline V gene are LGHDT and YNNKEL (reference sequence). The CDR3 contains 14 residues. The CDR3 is CASSQGQGYNEQFF. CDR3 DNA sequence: TGTGCCAGCAGCCAGGGACAGGGGTACAATGAGCAGTTCTTC.

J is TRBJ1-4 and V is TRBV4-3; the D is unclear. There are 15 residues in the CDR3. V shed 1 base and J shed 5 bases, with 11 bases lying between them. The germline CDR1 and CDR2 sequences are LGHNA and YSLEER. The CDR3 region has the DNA TGCGCCAGCAGCCAAGGTAGAAGTCGGAATGAAAAACTGTTTTTT. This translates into CASSQGRSRNEKLFF.

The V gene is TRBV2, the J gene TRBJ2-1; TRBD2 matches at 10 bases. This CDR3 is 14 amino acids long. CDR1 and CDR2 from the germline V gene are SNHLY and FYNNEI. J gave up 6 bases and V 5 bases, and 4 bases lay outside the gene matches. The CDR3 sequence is CASSFQRGGNEQFF. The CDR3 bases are TGTGCCAGCAGTTTCCAGCGGGGGGGCAATGAGCAGTTCTTC.

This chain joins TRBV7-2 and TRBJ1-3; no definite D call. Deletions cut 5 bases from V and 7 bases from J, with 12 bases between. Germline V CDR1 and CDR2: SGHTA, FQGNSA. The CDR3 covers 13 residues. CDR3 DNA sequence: TGTGCCAGCAGCCAAGGACTGTGGAACACCATATATTTT. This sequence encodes CASSQGLWNTIYF. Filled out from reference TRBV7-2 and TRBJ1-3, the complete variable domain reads GAGVSQSPSNKVTEKGKDVELRCDPISGHTALYWYRQSLGQGLEFLIYFQGNSAPDKSGLPSDRFSAERTGGSVSTLTIQRTQQEDSAVYLCASSQGLWNTIYFGEGSWLTVV.